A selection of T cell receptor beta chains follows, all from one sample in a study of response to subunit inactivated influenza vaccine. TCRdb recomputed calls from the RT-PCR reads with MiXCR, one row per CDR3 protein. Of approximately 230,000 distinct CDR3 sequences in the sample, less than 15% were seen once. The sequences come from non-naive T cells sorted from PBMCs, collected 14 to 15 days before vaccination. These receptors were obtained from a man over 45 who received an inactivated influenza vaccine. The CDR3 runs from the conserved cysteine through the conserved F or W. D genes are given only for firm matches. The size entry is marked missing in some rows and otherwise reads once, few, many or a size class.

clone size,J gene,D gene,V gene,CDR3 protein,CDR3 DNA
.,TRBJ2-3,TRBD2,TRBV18,CASSPPGLRDSQLAGGLDTQYF,TGTGCCAGCTCACCACCCGGCCTTAGGGACTCTCAACTAGCGGGGGGCCTCGATACGCAGTATTTT
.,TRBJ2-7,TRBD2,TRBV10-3,CAISIGSGRAYEQYF,TGTGCCATCAGTATTGGCAGCGGGAGGGCCTACGAGCAGTACTTC
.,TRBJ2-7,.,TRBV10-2,CASSELVGEQYF,TGCGCCAGCAGTGAGCTCGTGGGGGAGCAGTACTTC
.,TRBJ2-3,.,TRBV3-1,CASSQGTQNTDTQYF,TGTGCCAGCAGCCAAGGTACCCAGAACACAGATACGCAGTATTTT
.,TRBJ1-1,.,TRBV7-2,CASSLQREATEAFF,TGTGCCAGCAGCTTACAGAGGGAGGCCACTGAAGCTTTCTTT
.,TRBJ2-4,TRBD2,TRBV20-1,CSARDLGREYIKNIQYF,TGCAGTGCTAGAGATCTAGGGCGGGAGTACATCAAAAACATTCAGTACTTC
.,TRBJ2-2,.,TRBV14,CASSRFETGELFF,TGTGCCAGCAGCCGCTTCGAGACCGGGGAGCTGTTTTTT
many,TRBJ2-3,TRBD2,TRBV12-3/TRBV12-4,CASSFEAGGTDTQYF,TGTGCCAGCAGTTTTGAAGCGGGGGGGACAGATACGCAGTATTTT
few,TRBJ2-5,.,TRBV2,CASSLQQGWRETQYF,TGTGCCAGCTCTCTTCAACAGGGTTGGCGAGAGACCCAGTACTTC
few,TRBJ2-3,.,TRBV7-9,CASSWDTDTQYF,TGTGCCAGCAGTTGGGACACAGATACGCAGTATTTT
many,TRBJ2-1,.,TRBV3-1,CASSQNLGSYNEQFF,TGTGCCAGCAGCCAAAACCTCGGATCCTACAATGAGCAGTTCTTC
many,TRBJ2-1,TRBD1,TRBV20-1,CSANPGTGSREQFF,TGCAGTGCTAACCCCGGGACAGGGTCTCGTGAGCAGTTCTTC
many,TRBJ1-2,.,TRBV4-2,CASSQDTGPGTYGYTF,TGTGCCAGCAGCCAAGATACCGGTCCGGGGACCTATGGCTACACCTTC
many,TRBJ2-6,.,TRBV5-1,CASSLDGSGANVLTF,TGTGCCAGCAGCTTGGATGGCTCTGGGGCCAACGTCCTGACTTTC
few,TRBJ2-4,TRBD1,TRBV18,CASSETGAQLVPKNIQYF,TGTGCCAGCTCAGAGACAGGGGCCCAGCTCGTTCCCAAAAACATTCAGTACTTC
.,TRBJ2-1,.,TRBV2,CASTPDALIEQFF,TGTGCCAGCACCCCCGACGCATTAATTGAGCAGTTCTTC
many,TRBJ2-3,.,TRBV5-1,CASSLAYKPTDTQYF,TGCGCCAGCAGCTTGGCTTATAAGCCCACAGATACGCAGTATTTT
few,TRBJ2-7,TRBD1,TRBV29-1,CSVGTGGAYEQYF,TGCAGCGTAGGGACAGGGGGCGCGTACGAGCAGTACTTC
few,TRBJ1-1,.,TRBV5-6,CASSPSQGDAEAFF,TGTGCCAGCTCCCCCTCTCAGGGTGATGCTGAAGCTTTCTTT
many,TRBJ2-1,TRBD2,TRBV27,CASSPTSGRLTRYNEQFF,TGTGCCAGCAGTCCGACTAGCGGGAGACTCACGCGCTACAATGAGCAGTTCTTC
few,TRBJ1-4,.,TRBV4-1,CASSQGAWEKLFF,TGCGCCAGCAGCCAGGGGGCGTGGGAAAAACTGTTTTTT
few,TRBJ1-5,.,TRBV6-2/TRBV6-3,CASSSVGGPQHF,TGTGCCAGCAGTTCAGTCGGTGGGCCCCAGCATTTT
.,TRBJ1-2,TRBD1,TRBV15,CATSKAGGGYGYTF,TGTGCCACCAGCAAGGCAGGGGGCGGCTATGGCTACACCTTC
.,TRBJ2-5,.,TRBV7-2,CASSLAAGWGRLMETQYF,TGTGCCAGCAGCTTAGCGGCGGGATGGGGGCGCCTGATGGAGACCCAGTACTTC